This paragraph reports one T cell receptor beta chain. The data were obtained in a study of OX40 agonist ivuxolimab in advanced cancers. V was pared by 2 bases and J by 4 bases, with 6 bases of the junction left unmatched. There are 15 residues in the CDR3. Germline values: CDR1 SEHNR, CDR2 FQNEAQ (reference sequence). The method was immunoSEQ multiplex PCR; TCRdb's version includes in-frame clones alone and lacks a portion of them. This table has about 58,000 clones, 91% appearing once. The sample here was CD4+ or CD8+ T cells sorted from blood, taken in a trial of the OX40 agonist ivuxolimab. The rearrangement joins TRBV7-9 to TRBJ1-2, with 8 bases identical to TRBD1. The TCR was taken from an adult with an advanced solid tumor such as melanoma, head and neck, liver or kidney cancer. CDR3 DNA sequence: TGTGCCAGCAGCTTATCGGACAGGGAGGTCTATGGCTACACCTTC. Translation gives CASSLSDREVYGYTF.